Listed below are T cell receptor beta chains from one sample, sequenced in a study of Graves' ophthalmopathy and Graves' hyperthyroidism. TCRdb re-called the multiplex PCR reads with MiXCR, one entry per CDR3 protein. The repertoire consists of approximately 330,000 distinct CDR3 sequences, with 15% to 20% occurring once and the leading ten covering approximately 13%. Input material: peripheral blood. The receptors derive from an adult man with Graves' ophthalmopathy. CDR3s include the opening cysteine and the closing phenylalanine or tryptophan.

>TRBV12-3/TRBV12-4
CASSTTGGTGELFF
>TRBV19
CASSTGTGVYEQYF
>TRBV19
CASSITRTAYEQYF
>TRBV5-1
CASSLGGRLARNTIYF
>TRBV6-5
CASSYSARTSSYEQYF
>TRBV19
CATKEANTEAFF
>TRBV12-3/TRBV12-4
CASTGTSGSRGWETQYF
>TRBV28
CASSLFRGGTSGNTIYF
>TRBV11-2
CASSERPSPYGYTF
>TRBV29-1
CSGGQNSGYTF
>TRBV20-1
CSVPPGASGQYF
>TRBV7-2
CASSERIPGDIGVYEQYF
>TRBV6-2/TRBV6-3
CASWGQFSRELFF
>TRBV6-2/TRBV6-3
CASRPTENTEAFF
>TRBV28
CASSLVGLTEAFF
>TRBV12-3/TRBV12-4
CASSHTGMGYGYTF
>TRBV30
CAWSTGGTGPAAFF
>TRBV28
CASSRANEKLFF
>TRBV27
CASRPLGQDGGELFF
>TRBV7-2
CASSLDGGTASNSPLHF
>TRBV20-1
CSARARGLAEYF